This T cell receptor (beta chain) appears in the sequencing data of a study of blood T cell repertoires in COVID-19. In the study overall: Spain, Italy and the United States supplied samples that represented acute and convalescent COVID-19. T cells, B-cell-depleted T cells, or PBMCs supplied cDNA or gDNA.

Germline V gene sequence: CDR1 KGHSH, CDR2 LQKENI. The CDR3 is 13 amino acids. V shed 3 bases, J shed 5 bases, and the junction held 2 bases outside the gene matches. Original handling: Estimated nucleated cell counts came from reference gene primer amplification. This table comes from immunoSEQ multiplex PCR, and its TCRdb copy is limited to in-frame clones, with some not included. Clonal size and the V and J genes are those of that table, whereas D and trimming came from the DNA. The sample comprises fewer than 130,000 clones, just over 75% of which are singletons, and roughly 3.8% rests with the top ten.

The chain carries TRBV18 and TRBJ2-5, with 8 bases matching TRBD2. Specimen: peripheral blood. The TCR comes from an elderly woman with acute or convalescent COVID-19. The CDR3 sequence is CASSPPSGETQYF. The DNA for the CDR3 is TGTGCCAGCTCACCCCCTAGCGGGGAGACCCAGTACTTC. Based on the CDR3 plus reference TRBV18 and TRBJ2-5, the full variable domain is NAGVMQNPRHLVRRRGQEARLRCSPMKGHSHVYWYRQLPEEGLKFMVYLQKENIIDESGMPKERFSAEFPKEGPSILRIQQVVRGDSAAYFCASSPPSGETQYFGPGTRLLVL.